These 16 T cell receptor beta chains were sequenced from one sample in a study of shared clonotypes between healthy human individuals. The method was immunoSEQ multiplex PCR; TCRdb's version includes in-frame clones alone and lacks a portion of them. The sample holds about 1 million clones; roughly 80% are singletons and the top ten take around 1.5%. Material for sequencing was memory CD4+ T cells sorted from blood. Regarding subset: CD45RA-negative fraction. The source is a man aged 18 to 29 in good health.

The rearrangement joins TRBV10-3 to TRBJ2-7; D tentatively reads TRBD1 or TRBD2 (5 bases each). Germline V lookup: CDR1 ENHRY, CDR2 SYGVKD. The CDR3 extends over 14 amino acids. V was clipped by 4 bases and J by 6 bases, with 16 bases between them. The CDR3 protein is CAISVGGLGGEQYF. The CDR3 DNA reads TGTGCCATCAGTGTTGGTGGGCTTGGGGGCGAGCAGTACTTC.

J is TRBJ2-3 and V is TRBV5-6; D gene ambiguous. Germline-derived CDR1 and CDR2 are SGHDT and YYEEEE. The CDR3 has 16 residues. Trimming took off 1 base at V and 2 bases at J, with 14 bases between the two ends. CDR3 sequence (DNA): TGTGCCAGCAGCTTGCCAATTCTGGGTCCCACAGATACGCAGTATTTT. This gives the protein CASSLPILGPTDTQYF.

The chain links TRBV11-2 to TRBJ1-3; D possibly corresponds to TRBD1 (5 bases). Trimming shortened V by 4 bases and J by 0 bases, and 16 bases separated the two germline ends. The germline V gene encodes CDR1 SGHAT and CDR2 FQNNGV. The CDR3 runs to 17 residues. CDR3 in amino acids: CASSSATRDFSGNTIYF. The CDR3 region has the DNA TGTGCCAGCAGCTCGGCCACTCGGGACTTCTCTGGAAACACCATATATTTT.

This rearrangement joins TRBV9 to TRBJ1-6; D is unclear. Germline V gene data show CDR1 as SGDLS and CDR2 as YYNGEE. V gave up 0 bases and J gave up 7 bases, with 8 bases separating them. This CDR3 comprises 14 residues. The chain's CDR3 is CASSVEAWNSPLHF. In nucleotides, the CDR3 is TGTGCCAGCAGCGTAGAGGCGTGGAATTCACCCCTCCACTTT.

This chain uses TRBV10-3 with TRBJ1-2, with D hard to call. Trimming shortened V by 10 bases and J by 5 bases, and 23 bases separated the two germline ends. This CDR3 is built from 15 residues. CDR1 is ENHRY, CDR2 SYGVKD, per germline. CDR3 sequence: CATQSGPSSVYGYTF. CDR3 sequence (DNA): TGTGCCACACAATCTGGGCCCTCTTCCGTTTATGGCTACACCTTC.

V and J are TRBV6-1 and TRBJ1-5; D gene unclear. Germline CDR1 MNHNS, CDR2 SASEGT. V lost 7 bases and J lost 6, with 13 bases in between. The CDR3 covers 13 residues. In DNA form, the CDR3 reads TGTGCCAGCATGAGTCCGGGGAGTCAGCCCCAGCATTTT. It codes for CASMSPGSQPQHF.

The chain uses TRBV7-9 and TRBJ2-7; D gene unclear. The CDR3 runs to 14 residues. V was trimmed by 3 bases and J by 5 bases, leaving 14 bases between them. The germline gives CDR1 SEHNR, CDR2 FQNEAQ (reference sequence). The CDR3 loop reads CASSLGLSRNEQYF. CDR3 nucleotides: TGTGCCAGCAGCTTGGGTCTGTCGAGGAACGAGCAGTACTTC.

The V and J genes are TRBV5-5 and TRBJ1-3; 7 nucleotides agree with TRBD1. Trimming took 4 bases from V and 7 from J; bases not matched to a gene: 5. The CDR3 is 13 amino acids. Germline CDR1 and CDR2: SGHKS and YYEKEE (reference sequence). CDR3 region: CASSDRQGNTIYF. The CDR3 nucleotides read TGTGCCAGCAGCGACAGACAGGGTAACACCATATATTTT.

The chain uses TRBV18 and TRBJ2-1, with D perhaps being TRBD1 or TRBD2 (5 bases each). Germline-derived CDR1 and CDR2 are KGHSH and LQKENI. CDR3 length equals 15 residues. V lost 6 bases and J lost 5, with 17 bases in between. The CDR3 DNA reads as TGTGCCAGCTCCCCTCCGCTCCGAGGGGACAATGAGCAGTTCTTC. Translation: CASSPPLRGDNEQFF. Filled out from reference TRBV18 and TRBJ2-1, the complete variable domain reads NAGVMQNPRHLVRRRGQEARLRCSPMKGHSHVYWYRQLPEEGLKFMVYLQKENIIDESGMPKERFSAEFPKEGPSILRIQQVVRGDSAAYFCASSPPLRGDNEQFFGPGTRLTVL.

Only one count was recorded for this clone. This chain connects TRBV11-2 to TRBJ2-5; D gene ambiguous. The length of the CDR3 is 15 residues. Germline loops: CDR1 SGHAT, CDR2 FQNNGV. The V and J ends lost 6 bases and 3 bases respectively, with 17 bases between them. Here the CDR3 reads CASRGTWALEETQYF. The CDR3 DNA sequence: TGTGCCAGCAGGGGAACGTGGGCCCTAGAAGAGACCCAGTACTTC.

The chain links TRBV4-1 to TRBJ2-1; 13 bases match TRBD2. The CDR3 extends over 17 amino acids. Per the germline V gene, CDR1 is MGHRA and CDR2 is YSYEKL. V lost 1 base, J lost 6 bases, and 6 bases stayed unmatched. The CDR3 DNA reads TGCGCCAGCAGCCAAGGCGGGACTAGCGGGGTCTTCAATGAGCAGTTCTTC. Its translation is CASSQGGTSGVFNEQFF.

V and J are TRBV19 and TRBJ2-6; TRBD1 matches 12 bases. This CDR3 is 17 amino acids long. In germline, CDR1 is LNHDA, CDR2 SQIVND (reference sequence). The ends lost 5 bases at V and 4 bases at J; junction bases unmatched: 6. The CDR3 loop reads CASSAGQGAAGANVLTF. The CDR3 DNA follows: TGTGCCAGTAGTGCGGGACAGGGGGCGGCGGGGGCCAACGTCCTGACTTTC.

The CDR3 protein is CASSSRGSGGADTQYF. CDR3 in DNA: TGTGCCAGCAGCTCCCGGGGTAGCGGGGGGGCAGATACGCAGTATTTT. The chain is built from TRBV7-2 and TRBJ2-3; TRBD2 matches at 11 bases. V lost 4 bases to trimming and J lost 4 bases; unmatched junction nucleotides: 7. The V gene's germline CDR1 is SGHTA and CDR2 FQGNSA. CDR3 length: 16 amino acids.

This chain links TRBV29-1 with TRBJ1-1, with 8 bases aligning to TRBD1. The CDR3 extends over 13 amino acids. V lost 3 bases and J lost 1; bases outside the gene matches: 1. Germline CDR1 SQVTM, CDR2 ANQGSEA. CDR3: CSVDGTGNTEAFF. CDR3 in DNA: TGCAGCGTTGACGGGACAGGGAACACTGAAGCTTTCTTT.

The genes are TRBV14 and TRBJ1-4; D not resolved. The V end was cut by 2 bases, the J end by 7 bases, with 8 bases between. Germline V gene sequence: CDR1 SGHDN, CDR2 FVKESK. CDR3 length: 13 residues. The CDR3 region is CASSQLWGEKLFF. CDR3 in DNA: TGTGCCAGCAGCCAATTATGGGGTGAAAAACTGTTTTTT.

This clone was observed a single time. The chain employs TRBV11-2 and TRBJ1-1; a weak D match, TRBD1 (6 bases). V lost 2 bases to trimming and J lost 8 bases, with 15 bases between them. CDR1 and CDR2 (germline): SGHAT, FQNNGV. The CDR3 is made up of 14 amino acids. The CDR3 sequence is CASSLLAGATEAFF. In DNA, the CDR3 is TGTGCCAGCAGCTTATTGGCAGGGGCCACCGAAGCTTTCTTT.